The 13 T cell receptor beta chains below were found in one sample sequenced in a study of blood T cells in healthy people across ages (dated by TCRdb to about 2015). Libraries were constructed by 5' RACE. The instrument given in TCRdb is Illumina HiSeq 2500. A second PCR of about 6 to 11 cycles was performed with a sample-barcoded 5' primer and a J-beta primer mix. TCRdb reworked the public reads: Q25 trimming with fastp, MiXCR clone assembly, productive beta chains retained. Each entry is one CDR3 protein sequence, shown with its most common DNA and genes. This sample comprises 650,000 to 800,000 distinct CDR3 sequences, about 42% of them detected only once. The top ten constitute about 19% of the sample. Sequenced material: blood. The receptor set was obtained from a man in his fifties or sixties in good health.

V is TRBV7-9 and J is TRBJ2-5; unclear D gene. The CDR3 has 14 amino acids. Germline lookup yields CDR1 SEHNR and CDR2 FQNEAQ (reference sequence). Trimming shortened V by 4 bases and J by 4 bases, and 13 bases separated the two germline ends. The CDR3 sequence is CASSSTSVGETQYF. The CDR3 DNA is TGTGCCAGCAGCTCCACATCTGTGGGAGAGACCCAGTACTTC.

The rearrangement uses TRBV7-2 and TRBJ2-7, with D perhaps assigned TRBD1 or TRBD2 (5 bases each). Trimming removed 4 bases from V and 2 bases from J, with 15 bases in between. This CDR3 comprises 15 residues. Per germline, CDR1 SGHTA and CDR2 FQGNSA. The CDR3 nucleotides read TGTGCCAGCAGCTCGGGGCGGAACCTTACCTACGAGCAGTACTTC. This codes for CASSSGRNLTYEQYF.

V usage is TRBV6-5 and J usage is TRBJ1-2, with D uncertain. The CDR3 covers 14 residues. V shed 3 bases and J shed 8 bases, with 16 bases lying between them. CDR1 MNHEY and CDR2 SVGAGI come from the germline V gene. The CDR3, as DNA: TGTGCCAGCAGTTATCTTCTGGAGTCGGAGGGCTACACCTTC. This translates into CASSYLLESEGYTF.

This clonotype was seen only a few times. The rearrangement uses TRBV20-1 and TRBJ2-1; tentative D call: TRBD2 (6 bases). The ends were cut back, 2 bases at V and 1 base at J, with 9 bases in the middle. Germline CDR1 DFQATT, CDR2 SNEGSKA (reference sequence). The CDR3 extends over 14 amino acids. The chain's CDR3 is CSARTGGSYNEQFF. The CDR3 DNA reads TGCAGTGCTAGAACCGGGGGTTCCTACAATGAGCAGTTCTTC.

The chain links TRBV20-1 to TRBJ2-3; D may be TRBD1 (6 bases). V lost 0 bases and J 4 bases, leaving 20 bases between the germline ends. The CDR3 spans 17 residues. In germline, CDR1 is DFQATT, CDR2 SNEGSKA (reference sequence). DNA for the CDR3: TGCAGTGCTAGAGAACCTCAGGGGTGGGGTAGCGCAGATACGCAGTATTTT. Amino acids: CSAREPQGWGSADTQYF.

The rearrangement links TRBV7-9 to TRBJ2-3; D is unresolved. Germline values: CDR1 SEHNR, CDR2 FQNEAQ (reference sequence). The CDR3 spans 14 residues. Trimming took 4 bases from V and 4 from J, leaving 12 bases between them. The CDR3: CASSWAVGADTQYF. CDR3 coding DNA: TGTGCCAGCAGCTGGGCGGTGGGCGCAGATACGCAGTATTTT.

This clonotype was seen a handful of times. This chain connects TRBV7-2 to TRBJ1-1; D remains ambiguous. CDR1 is SGHTA, CDR2 FQGNSA, per germline. The CDR3 runs to 13 residues. Trimming shortened V by 5 bases and J by 0 bases, and 7 bases separated the two germline ends. The CDR3 spells CASSAAVNTEAFF. DNA of the CDR3: TGTGCCAGCAGCGCGGCGGTGAACACTGAAGCTTTCTTT.

The chain recombines TRBV12-3 or TRBV12-4 with TRBJ1-6; D not resolved. V lost 6 bases, J lost 7 bases, and 22 bases lay in between. This CDR3 has 17 amino acids. The CDR3 nucleotides are TGTGCCAGCAGCCTAGAGGCGGCTACGTCCCTAAATTCACCCCTCCACTTT. Residues: CASSLEAATSLNSPLHF.

The CDR3 sequence: CASSLVSEGWETQYF. Written as DNA, the CDR3 is TGCGCCAGCAGCTTGGTGTCAGAGGGATGGGAGACCCAGTACTTC. The gene calls are TRBV5-1 and TRBJ2-5; TRBD2 might be the D (5 bases). Trimming took off 0 bases at V and 5 bases at J, with 14 bases between the two ends. This CDR3 has 15 residues. Germline-derived CDR1 and CDR2 are SGHRS and YFSETQ.

This clonotype was counted a few times. V gene TRBV11-2 combines with J gene TRBJ1-6; no firm D call. The V end lost 0 bases, the J end lost 9 bases, and 9 bases lay between the germline ends. Germline V gene data show CDR1 as SGHAT and CDR2 as FQNNGV. CDR3 length: 14 residues. The CDR3 bases are TGTGCCAGCAGCTTAGAGGGTTCGGTTTCACCCCTCCACTTT. Its protein is CASSLEGSVSPLHF. The full variable domain, its missing parts supplied by reference TRBV11-2 and TRBJ1-6, is EAGVAQSPRYKIIEKRQSVAFWCNPISGHATLYWYQQILGQGPKLLIQFQNNGVVDDSQLPKDRFSAERLKGVDSTLKIQPAKLEDSAVYLCASSLEGSVSPLHFGNGTRLTVT.

The chain uses TRBV10-3 and TRBJ2-4, with TRBD1 matching over 7 bases. With the DNA end fitting TRBJ2-7 better, the J assignment may be wrong. There are 13 residues in the CDR3. Germline values: CDR1 ENHRY, CDR2 SYGVKD. Here the CDR3 DNA reads TGTGCCATCAGGGGAACAGGGGCGCACGAGCAGTACTTC. Its translation: CAIRGTGAHEQYF.

The gene calls are TRBV3-1 and TRBJ1-1; D ambiguous. The CDR3 contains 14 residues. Germline lookup yields CDR1 LGHDT and CDR2 YNNKEL (reference sequence). With 0 bases removed from V and 3 bases from J, the gap between germline ends came to 8 bases. CDR3 sequence reads: CASSQEGRHTEAFF. CDR3 nucleotides: TGTGCCAGCAGCCAAGAAGGCAGACACACTGAAGCTTTCTTT. The full variable domain, in which reference TRBV3-1 and TRBJ1-1 provide the parts outside the CDR3, is DTAVSQTPKYLVTQMGNDKSIKCEQNLGHDTMYWYKQDSKKFLKIMFSYNNKELIINETVPNRFSPKSPDKAHLNLHINSLELGDSAVYFCASSQEGRHTEAFFGQGTRLTVV.

There are a few counts of this clonotype. The chain links TRBV21-1 to TRBJ1-5; TRBD1 is the table's D call, not checked against the DNA. TRBV21-1 has pseudogene status. The CDR3 has 14 amino acids. CDR3 bases: TGTGCCAGCAGCAAAGGGAAAGGGAATCAGCCCCAGCATTTT. This gives the protein CASSKGKGNQPQHF.